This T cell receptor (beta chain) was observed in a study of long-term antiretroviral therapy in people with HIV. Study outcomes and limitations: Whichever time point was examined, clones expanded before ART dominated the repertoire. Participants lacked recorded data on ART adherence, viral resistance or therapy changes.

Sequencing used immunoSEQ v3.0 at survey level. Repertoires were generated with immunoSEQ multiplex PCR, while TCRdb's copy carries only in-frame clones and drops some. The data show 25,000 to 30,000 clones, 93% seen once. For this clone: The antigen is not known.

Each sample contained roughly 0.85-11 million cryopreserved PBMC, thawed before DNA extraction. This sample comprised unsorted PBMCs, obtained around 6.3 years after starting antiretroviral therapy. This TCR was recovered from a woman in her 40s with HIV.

This chain's CDR3 is CASSQDRGSRPLHF. The CDR3 nucleotides read TGCGCCAGCAGCCAAGACAGGGGCTCGAGACCCCTCCACTTT. The J gene is TRBJ1-6, the V gene TRBV4-1; TRBD1 is a possible D gene (6 bases). The CDR3 contains 14 residues. The germline CDR1 and CDR2 sequences are MGHRA and YSYEKL. Trimming removed 0 bases at V and 12 bases at J, with 12 bases between.